The T cell receptor (beta chain) described here comes from a study of blood T cell repertoires in COVID-19. Clinical histories supplied by participants themselves formed the basis of cohort assignment. The assay was immunoSEQ multiplex PCR, and TCRdb's table has in-frame clones only and misses some. The sample records fewer than 400,000 clones, around 87% being singletons. The V gene's germline CDR1 is SEHNR and CDR2 FQNEAQ (reference sequence). Trimming took 3 bases from V and 3 from J, leaving 8 bases between them. The CDR3 sequence is 13 residues long. The sample consisted of PBMCs or T cells enriched from blood (not recorded which). This receptor was obtained from a woman between 50 and 59 years old who had recovered from COVID-19. V gene TRBV7-9 combines with J gene TRBJ1-2; no clear D. The CDR3 DNA reads TGTGCCAGCAGCTTTGACGGGTACTATGGCTACACCTTC. It translates to CASSFDGYYGYTF.